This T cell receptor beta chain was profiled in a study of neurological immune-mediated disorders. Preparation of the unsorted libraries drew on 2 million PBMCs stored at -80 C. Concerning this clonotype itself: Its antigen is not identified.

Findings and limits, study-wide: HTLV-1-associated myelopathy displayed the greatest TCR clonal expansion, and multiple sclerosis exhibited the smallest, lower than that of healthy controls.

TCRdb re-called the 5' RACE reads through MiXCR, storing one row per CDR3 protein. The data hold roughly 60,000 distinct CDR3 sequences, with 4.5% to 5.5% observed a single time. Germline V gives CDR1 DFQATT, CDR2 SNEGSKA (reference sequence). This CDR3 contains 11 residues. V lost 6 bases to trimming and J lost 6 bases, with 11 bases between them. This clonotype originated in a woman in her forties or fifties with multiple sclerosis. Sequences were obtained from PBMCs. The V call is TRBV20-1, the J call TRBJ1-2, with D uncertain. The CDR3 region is CSALLGDGYTF. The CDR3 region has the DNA TGCAGTGCCCTCCTCGGGGATGGCTACACCTTC.